This T cell receptor (beta chain) was identified in a study of shared clonotypes between healthy human individuals. Produced via immunoSEQ multiplex PCR; TCRdb's table is partial and in-frame only. Of about 980,000 clones listed, about 80% were seen once; the top ten hold approximately 1.5%. This CDR3 has 19 residues. The germline gives CDR1 SGHVS, CDR2 FQNEAQ. V dropped 5 bases and J dropped 5 bases, with 27 bases sitting between them. This rearrangement joins TRBV7-8 to TRBJ2-2, with D maybe TRBD2 (5 bases). The TCR sequence derives from a man between 18 and 35 years old in good health. Sequenced: memory CD4+ T cells sorted from blood. Subset defined: CD45RA-negative fraction. The CDR3 sequence: CASSPHHTRVRGQTGELFF. As DNA, the CDR3 is TGTGCCAGCAGCCCGCACCACACCCGAGTCCGGGGTCAAACCGGGGAGCTGTTTTTT. Based on the CDR3 plus reference TRBV7-8 and TRBJ2-2, the full variable domain is GAGVSQSPRYKVAKRGQDVALRCDPISGHVSLFWYQQALGQGPEFLTYFQNEAQLDKSGLPSDRFFAERPEGSVSTLKIQRTQQEDSAVYLCASSPHHTRVRGQTGELFFGEGSRLTVL.